Detailed here is one T cell receptor beta chain. Its antigen remains unknown. This sample stems from a study of graft-versus-host responses after intestinal transplantation. Study results and caveats: Marrow from the recipient contained GvH clones, some of which had appeared first in ileum or blood.

The CDR3 is 11 residues long. Trimming took 2 bases from V and 7 from J, leaving 3 bases between them. Per the germline V gene, CDR1 is SGHAT and CDR2 is FQNNGV. Measured with immunoSEQ multiplex PCR; TCRdb has only the in-frame clones, and not every one. The sample holds approximately 100,000 clones; 80% to 95% are singletons and the top ten take 1.2%. The chain combines TRBV11-2 with TRBJ2-1, with no clear D. The receptor was isolated from a human donor who received an intestinal transplant. Here the sequenced sample was unstimulated CD8+ T cells sorted from spleen or lymph node cells, taken before intestinal transplant. Here the CDR3 reads CASSLINEQFF. The CDR3 DNA is TGTGCCAGCAGCTTAATTAATGAGCAGTTCTTC.